This TCR beta chain originates from a study of T cells in Graves' hyperthyroidism and ophthalmopathy. Authors of the study amplified TCR beta CDR3 regions from RNA transcripts. TCR CDR3 underwent first-round RT-PCR with the HTBI primer set. TCRdb processed the multiplex PCR reads anew with MiXCR; each CDR3 protein has one entry. The sample yields around 430,000 distinct CDR3 sequences, about 15% seen once. Germline V gives CDR1 MDHEN, CDR2 SYDVKM. V gave up 8 bases and J gave up 2 bases; unmatched junction bases: 10. CDR3 length equals 15 residues. Sequencing input: blood. The chain combines TRBV28 with TRBJ2-7, with TRBD2 matching 9 bases. This receptor was identified in a woman in her 30s with Graves' hyperthyroidism. In DNA form, the CDR3 reads TGTGCCAGCGGTCTAGCGGGAAGTGGGACCTACGAGCAGTACTTC. It encodes CASGLAGSGTYEQYF. The complete variable domain, with remaining parts taken from reference TRBV28 and TRBJ2-7, reads DVKVTQSSRYLVKRTGEKVFLECVQDMDHENMFWYRQDPGLGLRLIYFSYDVKMKEKGDIPEGYSVSREKKERFSLILESASTNQTSMYLCASGLAGSGTYEQYFGPGTRLTVT.